Presented here are 29 T cell receptor beta chains from one specimen sequenced in a study of cytomegalovirus exposure and HLA in healthy donors (dated by TCRdb to about 2017). The library was generated by the immunoSEQ multiplex PCR assay. A mixture of 60 forward primers for TCR Vbeta segments and 13 reverse primers for TCR Jbeta segments was used in the multiplex PCR. This is the immuneACCESS table as TCRdb keeps it, with only in-frame sequences that have V and J called. A part of the clones is gone; compared with another copy, unresolved V genes explain less than half, and the rest is unexplained. Here the sample has hundreds of thousands of clones; 60% to 80% occur a single time. The ten biggest clones cover 1.5% to 2% of the sample. The sample taken for sequencing was PBMCs. These receptor sequences come from a woman aged 25 to 39 in good health and CMV-seronegative.

V and J are TRBV21-1 and TRBJ2-1; TRBD2 reflects the table's D call only, with no check against the DNA. TRBV21-1 is recorded as a pseudogene. This CDR3 has 14 residues. The CDR3 nucleotides read TGTGCCAGCAGCAGGGTACTTAGCGGGGATGAGCAGTTCTTC. It codes for CASSRVLSGDEQFF.

The chain employs TRBV6-5 and TRBJ1-2, with TRBD1 matching 10 bases. In germline, CDR1 is MNHEY, CDR2 SVGAGI. V was pared by 7 bases and J by 8 bases, with 13 bases of the junction left unmatched. The length of the CDR3 is 15 residues. For the CDR3, the DNA is TGTGCCAGCAATGACGGAGCGGACAGGGGGGAAGGCTACACCTTC. Protein product: CASNDGADRGEGYTF.

This clone was observed a handful of times. This chain connects TRBV15 to TRBJ2-2, with TRBD1 as a possible D gene (5 bases). V was cut by 4 bases and J by 4 bases, with 10 bases left in between. The CDR3 loop spans 14 amino acids. CDR1 and CDR2 from the germline V gene are LNHNV and YYDKDF (reference sequence). CDR3 in amino acids: CATSILGATGELFF. The CDR3 DNA is TGTGCCACCAGCATTCTAGGGGCCACCGGGGAGCTGTTTTTT.

V usage is TRBV4-1 and J usage is TRBJ2-7, with 7 bases aligning to TRBD2. V was clipped by 0 bases and J by 7 bases; unmatched bases: 9. The CDR3 consists of 15 residues. The germline V gene has CDR1 MGHRA and CDR2 YSYEKL. The CDR3 bases are TGCGCCAGCAGCCAAGATCCAGCGGGATTGGGTGAGCAGTACTTC. It codes for CASSQDPAGLGEQYF.

This chain connects TRBV5-5 to TRBJ1-4, with a weak D call TRBD1 (5 bases). The germline gives CDR1 SGHKS, CDR2 YYEKEE (reference sequence). The CDR3 sequence is 17 residues long. The V and J ends lost 1 base and 4 bases respectively, with 17 bases between them. CDR3 in amino acids: CASSLSDVGVYNEKLFF. The CDR3 DNA is TGTGCCAGCAGCTTGTCCGACGTAGGGGTGTATAATGAAAAACTGTTTTTT.

This clone was recorded only once. The chain has TRBV19 and TRBJ2-1, with 12 bases aligning to TRBD2. V was pared by 1 base and J by 7 bases, with 5 bases of the junction left unmatched. The germline gives CDR1 LNHDA, CDR2 SQIVND (reference sequence). The CDR3 runs 16 residues. CDR3 DNA sequence: TGTGCCAGTAGTATAGCGGAACTAGCGGGAGGTAATGAGCAGTTCTTC. Amino acids: CASSIAELAGGNEQFF.

The V and J genes are TRBV14 and TRBJ2-5; 7 bases align to TRBD2. This CDR3 is built from 14 residues. The V segment lost 2 bases and the J segment 5 bases; nucleotides outside the gene matches: 5. Looked up from germline, CDR1 is SGHDN and CDR2 is FVKESK. The CDR3 here is CASSQSAGWETQYF. CDR3 sequence (DNA): TGTGCCAGCAGCCAATCAGCGGGATGGGAGACCCAGTACTTC.

Only a few counts were recorded for this clone. V is TRBV6-1 and J is TRBJ1-1, with D possibly being TRBD1 (6 bases). CDR1 and CDR2 (germline): MNHNS, SASEGT. Trimming shortened V by 1 base and J by 4 bases, and 13 bases separated the two germline ends. CDR3 length equals 15 residues. CDR3 sequence (DNA): TGTGCCAGCAGTGAAGAGGGGGGGCAGAGCACTGAAGCTTTCTTT. This gives the protein CASSEEGGQSTEAFF.

The chain links TRBV25-1 to TRBJ2-3, with D possibly matching TRBD2 (6 bases). V shed 9 bases and J shed 10 bases, with 14 bases lying between them. The germline V gene has CDR1 MGHDK and CDR2 SYGVNS. There are 11 residues in the CDR3. CDR3 sequence: CASGSGGAQYF. The CDR3 nucleotides read TGTGCCAGTGGATCCGGGGGTGCGCAGTATTTT.

V gene TRBV19 combines with J gene TRBJ1-5, with TRBD1 matching over 9 bases. Trimming removed 7 bases from V and 6 bases from J; junction bases left unmatched: 7. The CDR3 has 14 residues. Germline lookup yields CDR1 LNHDA and CDR2 SQIVND (reference sequence). The CDR3 DNA reads TGTGCCAGTACCGCCGGGACAGGGAGTCAGCCCCAGCATTTT. This gives the protein CASTAGTGSQPQHF.

A single count supports this clone. This chain uses TRBV7-9 with TRBJ2-1; 9 positions match TRBD2. The V and J ends lost 5 bases and 5 bases, in that order; junction bases with no gene match: 7. CDR1 is SEHNR and CDR2 is FQNEAQ in the germline V gene (reference sequence). This CDR3 has 15 residues. CDR3: CASSHSGGGDNEQFF. The CDR3 DNA is TGTGCCAGCAGCCATAGCGGGGGTGGCGACAATGAGCAGTTCTTC.

In its sample, this clone was seen once. The V call is TRBV19, the J call TRBJ1-2, with no clear D. Trimming shortened V by 1 base and J by 4 bases, and 7 bases separated the two germline ends. The CDR3 runs 13 residues. Per germline, CDR1 LNHDA and CDR2 SQIVND (reference sequence). In nucleotides, the CDR3 is TGTGCCAGTAGTATAGGTCAGGTCTATGGCTACACCTTC. Protein product: CASSIGQVYGYTF.

Details on this clone: Additional DNA sequences in this sample encode the identical CDR3. V usage is TRBV27 and J usage is TRBJ1-5, with D unresolved. The CDR3 sequence is 13 residues long. Germline lookup yields CDR1 MNHEY and CDR2 SMNVEV (reference sequence). V gave up 0 bases and J gave up 4 bases, with 4 bases separating them. The CDR3 DNA is TGTGCCAGCAGTTTATCGAGTAATCAGCCCCAGCATTTT. This codes for CASSLSSNQPQHF.

This clone was picked up a small number of times. The chain couples TRBV7-9 to TRBJ2-7, with TRBD1 identical over 7 bases. V shed 5 bases, J shed 3 bases, and the junction held 4 bases outside the gene matches. This CDR3 is built from 13 residues. The germline V gene has CDR1 SEHNR and CDR2 FQNEAQ (reference sequence). CDR3 in DNA: TGTGCCAGCAGCGCACAGGGGTTCTACGAGCAGTACTTC. It codes for CASSAQGFYEQYF.

The chain has TRBV7-8 and TRBJ2-7; 7 positions agree with TRBD2. CDR3 length equals 14 residues. After removal of 5 bases from V and 1 base from J, the junction contained 5 bases not matched to a gene. Looked up from germline, CDR1 is SGHVS and CDR2 is FQNEAQ. CDR3 in DNA: TGTGCCAGCAGCCCCGGGACTACATCCTACGAGCAGTACTTC. This gives the protein CASSPGTTSYEQYF.

This chain connects TRBV5-1 to TRBJ2-7, with a tentative D call TRBD1 (5 bases). Deletions cut 0 bases from V and 7 bases from J, with 5 bases between. CDR1 and CDR2 (germline): SGHRS, YFSETQ. The CDR3 is 11 amino acids. The CDR3 coding sequence is TGCGCCAGCAGCTTGGAGGGGGAGCAGTACTTC. It is translated as CASSLEGEQYF.

The V gene is TRBV4-1, the J gene TRBJ2-1; 10 bases fit TRBD1. Germline trimming cut 2 bases from V and 6 bases from J; bases unmatched to any gene: 10. Germline CDR1 reads MGHRA; CDR2 reads YSYEKL. This CDR3 has 17 amino acids. The CDR3 DNA follows: TGCGCCAGCAGCCAACTGCCCGGGACAGGGGTAAGCAATGAGCAGTTCTTC. Protein product: CASSQLPGTGVSNEQFF.

This clone was counted once. The chain combines TRBV5-1 with TRBJ2-7; possible D gene TRBD1, 6 bases. The CDR3 sequence is 15 residues long. V dropped 9 bases and J dropped 0 bases, with 19 bases sitting between them. Germline V CDR1 and CDR2: SGHRS, YFSETQ. The CDR3 sequence: CANLTGSPVSYEQYF. CDR3 in DNA: TGCGCCAACCTAACAGGGAGCCCCGTCTCCTACGAGCAGTACTTC.

The V call is TRBV2, the J call TRBJ2-2; TRBD1 is a possible D gene (6 bases). Trimming shortened V by 2 bases and J by 4 bases, and 17 bases separated the two germline ends. This CDR3 is built from 17 residues. Germline V gene data show CDR1 as SNHLY and CDR2 as FYNNEI. CDR3 region: CASSEQGQGFATGELFF. CDR3 DNA: TGTGCCAGCAGTGAACAAGGGCAGGGGTTTGCCACCGGGGAGCTGTTTTTT. The full variable domain, rest sourced from reference TRBV2 and TRBJ2-2, is EPEVTQTPSHQVTQMGQEVILRCVPISNHLYFYWYRQILGQKVEFLVSFYNNEISEKSEIFDDQFSVERPDGSNFTLKIRSTKLEDSAMYFCASSEQGQGFATGELFFGEGSRLTVL.

CDR3 sequence (DNA): TGTGCCAGCAGTGAATCCCAGTGGGGGGGCGCGGAGACCCAGTACTTC. Translation gives CASSESQWGGAETQYF. The gene calls are TRBV2 and TRBJ2-5, with a weak D call TRBD2 (7 bases). Germline V gene data show CDR1 as SNHLY and CDR2 as FYNNEI. V lost 2 bases and J 5 bases, leaving 18 bases between the germline ends. The CDR3 sequence is 16 residues long.

This sequence joins TRBV5-6 and TRBJ1-4, with 9 bases that match TRBD1. The CDR3 loop spans 14 amino acids. After removal of 5 bases from V and 8 bases from J, the junction contained 7 bases not matched to a gene. Germline CDR1 and CDR2: SGHDT and YYEEEE. The CDR3 reads CASRETGGDEKLFF. CDR3 nucleotides: TGTGCCAGCAGAGAGACAGGGGGAGACGAAAAACTGTTTTTT. Using reference TRBV5-6 and TRBJ1-4 for the parts outside the CDR3, the full variable domain is DAGVTQSPTHLIKTRGQQVTLRCSPKSGHDTVSWYQQALGQGPQFIFQYYEEEERQRGNFPDRFSGHQFPNYSSELNVNALLLGDSALYLCASRETGGDEKLFFGSGTQLSVL.

This clone has more than one count but fewer than ten. In this CDR3 the conserved last residue, phenylalanine or tryptophan, is missing, so a read error is likely. This chain joins TRBV11-2 and TRBJ2-7; tentative D call: TRBD2 (5 bases). Germline CDR1 reads SGHAT; CDR2 reads FQNNGV. The CDR3 loop spans 13 amino acids. The V end lost 5 bases, the J end lost 3 bases, and 11 bases lay between the germline ends. CDR3 in amino acids: CASSPLGFYEQYL. For the CDR3, the DNA is TGTGCCAGCAGCCCACTAGGGTTCTACGAGCAGTACCTC.

Only a few counts were recorded for this clone. The same CDR3 is also encoded by other DNA sequences in this sample. The CDR3 region is CASSGGPYNEQFF. Written as DNA, the CDR3 is TGTGCCAGTAGCGGGGGGCCCTACAATGAGCAGTTCTTC. V and J are TRBV19 and TRBJ2-1, with D possibly TRBD2 on 7 matching bases. Germline CDR1 LNHDA, CDR2 SQIVND (reference sequence). V gave up 6 bases and J gave up 2 bases, with 8 bases separating them. The CDR3 loop spans 13 amino acids. The entire variable domain, with the rest obtained from reference TRBV19 and TRBJ2-1, is as follows: DGGITQSPKYLFRKEGQNVTLSCEQNLNHDAMYWYRQDPGQGLRLIYYSQIVNDFQKGDIAEGYSVSREKKESFPLTVTSAQKNPTAFYLCASSGGPYNEQFFGPGTRLTVL.

The rearrangement joins TRBV6-5 to TRBJ1-2, with 8 nucleotides matching TRBD1. The germline V gene encodes CDR1 MNHEY and CDR2 SVGAGI. The CDR3 loop spans 15 amino acids. Trimming removed 5 bases from V and 6 bases from J; junction bases left unmatched: 11. The CDR3 loop reads CASSQTLGQGDGYTF. CDR3 in DNA: TGTGCCAGCAGTCAGACCTTAGGACAGGGTGATGGCTACACCTTC.

A few counts support this clone. The chain is built from TRBV11-2 and TRBJ1-2; 9 nucleotides align to TRBD1. With 5 bases clipped from V and 8 bases from J, the junction kept 6 bases outside the gene matches. This CDR3 region has 13 residues. Germline-derived CDR1 and CDR2 are SGHAT and FQNNGV. CDR3 protein: CASSEQGALGYTF. CDR3 DNA: TGTGCCAGCAGCGAACAGGGGGCATTAGGCTACACCTTC. Full variable domain (missing parts from reference TRBV11-2 and TRBJ1-2): EAGVAQSPRYKIIEKRQSVAFWCNPISGHATLYWYQQILGQGPKLLIQFQNNGVVDDSQLPKDRFSAERLKGVDSTLKIQPAKLEDSAVYLCASSEQGALGYTFGSGTRLTVV.

The J gene is TRBJ2-2, the V gene TRBV19; 7 bases line up with TRBD1. V dropped 6 bases and J dropped 4; count of bases not matched to a gene: 14. Germline V gene sequence: CDR1 LNHDA, CDR2 SQIVND (reference sequence). The CDR3 contains 17 residues. In DNA form, the CDR3 reads TGTGCCAGTAGCCGGGACAGCCGTCAATCTTCCACCGGGGAGCTGTTTTTT. Amino acid sequence: CASSRDSRQSSTGELFF.

V and J are TRBV28 and TRBJ1-2; TRBD1 is a possible D gene (6 bases). Germline CDR1 MDHEN, CDR2 SYDVKM. V was trimmed by 10 bases and J by 4 bases, leaving 13 bases between them. The CDR3 totals 12 residues. The CDR3: CAISTGAYGYTF. The CDR3 DNA is TGTGCCATCTCGACAGGTGCCTATGGCTACACCTTC.

The chain uses TRBV14 and TRBJ2-7, with 10 bases identical to TRBD2. The trim removed 0 bases at V and 6 bases at J, leaving 5 bases unmatched. The germline V gene has CDR1 SGHDN and CDR2 FVKESK. The CDR3 runs to 15 residues. This CDR3 is CASSQDLAGVGEQYF. The DNA of the CDR3 is TGTGCCAGCAGCCAAGACCTAGCGGGAGTCGGCGAGCAGTACTTC. Supplemented by reference TRBV14 and TRBJ2-7, the full variable domain reads EAGVTQFPSHSVIEKGQTVTLRCDPISGHDNLYWYRRVMGKEIKFLLHFVKESKQDESGMPNNRFLAERTGGTYSTLKVQPAELEDSGVYFCASSQDLAGVGEQYFGPGTRLTVT.

As for this clone: One junction end does not reproduce the germline sequence, and a read error may be involved. J is TRBJ2-2 and V is TRBV5-4; 9 bases are a match to TRBD1. The CDR3 loop spans 17 amino acids. CDR1 is SGHNT, CDR2 YYREEE, per germline (reference sequence). CDR3 sequence reads: CDSSPRPGQGRTGELFF. The DNA of the CDR3 is TGTGACAGCAGCCCTCGTCCGGGACAGGGTCGCACCGGGGAGCTGTTTTTT.